The clone carrying this T cell receptor (beta chain) is judged medium-sized. Its matching antigen is unknown. Germline trimming cut 3 bases from V and 8 bases from J; bases unmatched to any gene: 7. CDR1 and CDR2 (germline): MNHEY, SVGAGI. The CDR3 consists of 15 residues. The data belong to a study of Tregs in tolerant kidney transplant recipients. Repertoires were generated with immunoSEQ multiplex PCR, while TCRdb's copy carries only in-frame clones and drops some. There are 2,800 or so clones in the sample; 30% to 50% occur only once, and roughly 7.3% lies in the top ten. The sequence came from a human donor in good health. The chain joins TRBV6-5 to TRBJ1-6; 7 bases match TRBD1. Material for sequencing was Tregs from blood cultured with allogeneic cells. The CDR3 here is CASSYSWDRHSPLHF. The CDR3, as DNA: TGTGCCAGCAGTTATAGTTGGGACAGACATTCACCCCTCCACTTT.